These 25 T cell receptor beta chains share one sample of origin, sequenced in a study of blood T cell repertoires in COVID-19. Sequencing was performed with immunoSEQ multiplex PCR; in TCRdb, only in-frame clones are kept and a portion is missing. Among just over 150,000 clones, approximately 82% were seen once, and the ten largest hold about a fifth. The sample taken for sequencing was peripheral blood. The receptors derive from a woman older than 75 with acute or convalescent COVID-19.

This clone was seen a single time. This rearrangement joins TRBV7-9 to TRBJ1-5, with D uncertain. V shed 3 bases and J shed 10 bases, with 10 bases lying between them. CDR1 SEHNR and CDR2 FQNEAQ come from the germline V gene (reference sequence). The CDR3 is 12 residues long. The CDR3 protein is CASSFVESPQHF. Here the CDR3 DNA reads TGTGCCAGCAGCTTCGTCGAGTCTCCCCAGCATTTT.

The rearrangement uses TRBV7-2 and TRBJ1-4, with unresolved D. Germline values: CDR1 SGHTA, CDR2 FQGNSA. The CDR3 covers 15 residues. With 0 bases removed from V and 2 bases from J, the gap between germline ends came to 7 bases. The DNA of the CDR3 is TGTGCCAGCAGCTTAGCGCCCGGGACTAATGAAAAACTGTTTTTT. Translation: CASSLAPGTNEKLFF.

This clone was found a few times. This chain connects TRBV2 to TRBJ1-1; TRBD1 matches at 8 bases. Germline V CDR1 and CDR2: SNHLY, FYNNEI. The trim removed 5 bases at V and 3 bases at J, leaving 2 bases unmatched. The CDR3 has 13 amino acids. The CDR3 DNA is TGTGCCAGCAGTACACAGGGGGACACTGAAGCTTTCTTT. Translating gives CASSTQGDTEAFF.

This clone was seen a few times. The rearrangement uses TRBV19 and TRBJ2-6; D unresolved. Germline lookup yields CDR1 LNHDA and CDR2 SQIVND (reference sequence). This CDR3 has 17 amino acids. V was trimmed by 6 bases and J by 1 base, leaving 16 bases between them. The CDR3 region is CASSPVWFTSGANVLTF. The CDR3, as DNA: TGTGCCAGTAGCCCAGTATGGTTCACGTCTGGGGCCAACGTCCTGACTTTC.

V is TRBV6-2 or TRBV6-3 and J is TRBJ1-1; D perhaps matches TRBD1 (6 bases). The CDR3 consists of 13 residues. Germline V CDR1 and CDR2: MNHEY, SVGEGT. The V end was cut by 5 bases, the J end by 4 bases, with 11 bases between. The CDR3 DNA reads as TGTGCCAGCAGTCCGCAGGGGTTCACTGAAGCTTTCTTT. It translates to CASSPQGFTEAFF.

The gene calls are TRBV5-5 and TRBJ2-2; 14 bases map to TRBD2. Germline V gene sequence: CDR1 SGHKS, CDR2 YYEKEE (reference sequence). This CDR3 is built from 17 residues. V shed 4 bases, J shed 4 bases, and the junction held 6 bases outside the gene matches. CDR3 coding DNA: TGTGCCAGCAGCATCGGGACTAGCGGGGGACCCACCGGGGAGCTGTTTTTT. Its translation: CASSIGTSGGPTGELFF. Full variable domain (outside the CDR3, taken from reference TRBV5-5 and TRBJ2-2): DAGVTQSPTHLIKTRGQQVTLRCSPISGHKSVSWYQQVLGQGPQFIFQYYEKEERGRGNFPDRFSARQFPNYSSELNVNALLLGDSALYLCASSIGTSGGPTGELFFGEGSRLTVL.

V and J are TRBV5-1 and TRBJ2-3; 10 nucleotides line up with TRBD2. V was clipped by 2 bases and J by 0 bases; unmatched bases: 3. Per germline, CDR1 SGHRS and CDR2 YFSETQ. The CDR3 has 16 residues. CDR3 in amino acids: CASSFGLADSTDTQYF. The DNA of the CDR3 is TGCGCCAGCAGCTTCGGACTAGCGGACAGCACAGATACGCAGTATTTT.

The chain employs TRBV7-9 and TRBJ1-1; 9 nucleotides match TRBD1. The junction had 10 bases not matched to a gene; V was cut back by 1 base and J by 1 base. Germline values: CDR1 SEHNR, CDR2 FQNEAQ (reference sequence). The CDR3 sequence is 18 residues long. This CDR3 is CASSLGLRRGQGNTEAFF. The CDR3 nucleotides are TGTGCCAGCAGCTTAGGACTCAGAAGGGGACAGGGGAACACTGAAGCTTTCTTT.

The chain carries TRBV27 and TRBJ1-2; D perhaps matches TRBD1 (5 bases). Germline V lookup: CDR1 MNHEY, CDR2 SMNVEV (reference sequence). V lost 0 bases and J 4 bases, leaving 9 bases between the germline ends. This CDR3 region has 14 residues. The CDR3 reads CASSLSTGGYGYTF. Written as DNA, the CDR3 is TGTGCCAGCAGTTTATCGACCGGGGGCTATGGCTACACCTTC.

This chain connects TRBV5-1 to TRBJ1-1; TRBD1 matches 8 bases. Looked up from germline, CDR1 is SGHRS and CDR2 is YFSETQ. The ends lost 4 bases at V and 1 base at J; junction bases unmatched: 12. The CDR3 is 17 residues long. The CDR3 here is CASSRQGTGGTNTEAFF. The DNA of the CDR3 is TGCGCCAGCAGCCGCCAGGGGACAGGCGGCACGAACACTGAAGCTTTCTTT.

This chain joins TRBV6-5 and TRBJ2-1; D is uncertain. This CDR3 is built from 14 residues. Germline V lookup: CDR1 MNHEY, CDR2 SVGAGI. The germline V and J ends were trimmed by 6 bases and 5 bases, with 14 bases remaining between them. The CDR3 nucleotides are TGTGCCAGCAGAGGCCCGCGGCTCAACAATGAGCAGTTCTTC. It translates to CASRGPRLNNEQFF.

In this sample, this clone turned up once. Mismatch with germline at one junction end may stem from a read error. CDR3 region: CASSLGLALSNEQFF. Written as DNA, the CDR3 is TGCGCCAGCAGTTTGGGCCTAGCGCTCAGTAATGAGCAGTTCTTC. The chain recombines TRBV5-1 with TRBJ2-1, with a possible D match to TRBD2 (6 bases). CDR1 and CDR2 from the germline V gene are SGHRS and YFSETQ. CDR3 length equals 15 residues.

The chain employs TRBV6-2 or TRBV6-3 and TRBJ2-7, with 7 bases that match TRBD1. This CDR3 is built from 15 residues. CDR1 and CDR2 from the germline V gene are MNHEY and SVGEGT. Losses at the gene ends were 4 bases for V and 0 bases for J; bases not matched to a gene: 6. CDR3 amino acids: CASSSFGTASYEQYF. The CDR3 nucleotides are TGTGCCAGCAGTTCTTTCGGGACAGCCTCCTACGAGCAGTACTTC.

V and J are TRBV30 and TRBJ1-5, with D unresolved. This CDR3 has 13 amino acids. Trimming took off 3 bases at V and 4 bases at J, with 10 bases between the two ends. CDR1 is GTSNPN and CDR2 is SVGIG in the germline V gene (reference sequence). Written as DNA, the CDR3 is TGTGCCTGGAGCCCGCGCCCAAATCAGCCCCAGCATTTT. It encodes CAWSPRPNQPQHF.

This chain uses TRBV10-3 with TRBJ1-1; D unresolved. Germline assignment: CDR1 ENHRY and CDR2 SYGVKD. The V and J ends lost 2 bases and 1 base respectively, with 8 bases between them. This CDR3 is 14 amino acids long. DNA for the CDR3: TGTGCCATCAGTGAGACGGCGGGGAACACTGAAGCTTTCTTT. This translates into CAISETAGNTEAFF.

V and J are TRBV29-1 and TRBJ1-1; 9 nucleotides align to TRBD1. The CDR3 extends over 12 amino acids. Germline assignment: CDR1 SQVTM and CDR2 ANQGSEA. With 4 bases clipped from V and 4 bases from J, the junction kept 1 base outside the gene matches. The CDR3 loop is CSVGDRATEAFF. CDR3 coding DNA: TGCAGCGTTGGGGACAGGGCCACTGAAGCTTTCTTT. Full variable domain (rest looked up from reference TRBV29-1 and TRBJ1-1): SAVISQKPSRDICQRGTSLTIQCQVDSQVTMMFWYRQQPGQSLTLIATANQGSEATYESGFVIDKFPISRPNLTFSTLTVSNMSPEDSSIYLCSVGDRATEAFFGQGTRLTVV.

This chain joins TRBV29-1 and TRBJ2-1; 9 nucleotides line up with TRBD2. The V and J ends lost 3 bases and 8 bases, in that order; junction bases with no gene match: 14. The CDR3 consists of 16 residues. The germline gives CDR1 SQVTM, CDR2 ANQGSEA. DNA for the CDR3: TGCAGCGTTGAGGGTAGGCCTAGCGGGGAGCTAGATGAGCAGTTCTTC. Amino acids: CSVEGRPSGELDEQFF.

Here the CDR3 reads CASSLTGEQPQHF. The CDR3 nucleotides read TGCGCCAGCAGCCTGACAGGGGAACAGCCCCAGCATTTT. The chain links TRBV5-1 to TRBJ1-5, with 8 bases that match TRBD1. Germline V gene data show CDR1 as SGHRS and CDR2 as YFSETQ. The ends lost 4 bases at V and 7 bases at J; junction bases unmatched: 4. The CDR3 spans 13 residues. The variable domain in full, with the rest retrieved from reference TRBV5-1 and TRBJ1-5, is KAGVTQTPRYLIKTRGQQVTLSCSPISGHRSVSWYQQTPGQGLQFLFEYFSETQRNKGNFPGRFSGRQFSNSRSEMNVSTLELGDSALYLCASSLTGEQPQHFGDGTRLSIL.

To note about this clone: The same CDR3 arises from other DNA sequences in this sample as well. The chain carries TRBV6-1 and TRBJ2-7; D not certain. The CDR3 is 12 residues long. Germline loops: CDR1 MNHNS, CDR2 SASEGT. The V end lost 2 bases, the J end lost 4 bases, and 6 bases lay between the germline ends. The CDR3 is CASSERGYEQYF. The CDR3 nucleotides read TGTGCCAGCAGTGAACGCGGTTACGAGCAGTACTTC.

The rearrangement joins TRBV7-2 to TRBJ2-2; D possibly corresponds to TRBD1 (6 bases). V was shortened by 3 bases and J by 6 bases, with 14 bases between the two germline ends. The CDR3 is 15 residues long. CDR1 is SGHTA, CDR2 FQGNSA, per germline. The CDR3 DNA reads TGTGCCAGCAGCTTCCTCACAGGGAATCCCGGGGAGCTGTTTTTT. Amino acids: CASSFLTGNPGELFF.

The chain uses TRBV2 and TRBJ1-2, with D unresolved. Germline CDR1 reads SNHLY; CDR2 reads FYNNEI. V was pared by 6 bases and J by 2 bases, with 13 bases between. This CDR3 comprises 14 residues. The CDR3 spells CASRGLGRNYGYTF. The CDR3 coding sequence is TGTGCCAGCAGGGGCCTGGGCCGCAACTATGGCTACACCTTC.

This chain links TRBV7-9 with TRBJ1-2; maybe TRBD1 (6 bases). The germline gives CDR1 SEHNR, CDR2 FQNEAQ (reference sequence). The CDR3 is 15 residues long. Trimming took 4 bases from V and 5 from J, leaving 17 bases between them. The CDR3 DNA sequence: TGTGCCAGCAGCTCCAACCAGGGGAACCTTTATGGCTACACCTTC. Its translation is CASSSNQGNLYGYTF.

This clone was counted once. The chain links TRBV18 to TRBJ2-3; possible D gene TRBD2, 6 bases. V was shortened by 6 bases and J by 5 bases, with 12 bases between the two germline ends. The CDR3 runs 13 residues. The germline gives CDR1 KGHSH, CDR2 LQKENI. CDR3 nucleotides: TGTGCCAGCTCGCCTAAGGGAGGAGATACGCAGTATTTT. Protein: CASSPKGGDTQYF.

This clone is medium-sized. The genes are TRBV11-2 and TRBJ1-1; D is possibly TRBD1 (5 bases). The CDR3 length is 12 residues. The germline V and J ends were trimmed by 5 bases and 8 bases, with 12 bases remaining between them. CDR1 and CDR2 from the germline V gene are SGHAT and FQNNGV. The CDR3 sequence: CASSPRQQEAFF. CDR3 DNA: TGTGCCAGCAGCCCCAGACAGCAAGAAGCTTTCTTT.

The chain couples TRBV19 to TRBJ2-1, with D maybe TRBD1 (6 bases). This CDR3 is 16 amino acids long. Germline V CDR1 and CDR2: LNHDA, SQIVND (reference sequence). Trimming took off 5 bases at V and 4 bases at J, with 18 bases between the two ends. CDR3 sequence reads: CASSDASLGGYNEQFF. In DNA form, the CDR3 reads TGTGCCAGTAGTGATGCTAGTCTAGGGGGTTACAATGAGCAGTTCTTC.